The next 16 T cell receptor beta chains were all read from a single sample in a study of shared clonotypes between healthy human individuals. Measured with immunoSEQ multiplex PCR; TCRdb has only the in-frame clones, and not every one. The sample includes about 530,000 clones, 60% to 80% of them seen just once. Sequencing input: PBMCs. These receptors originate from a woman between 40 and 55 years old in good health. Some clones in this sample may be carry-over from other donors' samples.

This chain links TRBV6-5 with TRBJ2-2; no reliable D call. Germline V gene data show CDR1 as MNHEY and CDR2 as SVGAGI. CDR3 length: 15 residues. Trimming pared 0 bases from V and 4 bases from J, leaving 9 bases between. DNA for the CDR3: TGTGCCAGCAGTTACTCGGGAAGATCCACCGGGGAGCTGTTTTTT. It is translated as CASSYSGRSTGELFF.

This rearrangement joins TRBV19 to TRBJ2-1; 7 bases are a match to TRBD2. The CDR3 sequence is 13 residues long. Germline V gives CDR1 LNHDA, CDR2 SQIVND (reference sequence). Trimming cost V 7 bases and J 10 bases; bases outside gene matches: 10. CDR3 region: CASITPGAGEQFF. The DNA of the CDR3 is TGTGCCAGTATCACCCCGGGAGCGGGGGAGCAGTTCTTC.

The chain carries TRBV11-2 and TRBJ2-5, with D maybe TRBD2 (7 bases). Matching the DNA end better, TRBJ2-7 makes the J call doubtful. This CDR3 is built from 15 residues. Germline CDR1 SGHAT, CDR2 FQNNGV. The CDR3 loop is CASSPRQGRAYEQYF. The CDR3 bases are TGTGCCAGCAGCCCACGGCAGGGGAGGGCCTACGAGCAGTACTTC.

The chain combines TRBV27 with TRBJ1-2; D not certain. Trimming removed 5 bases from V and 0 bases from J, with 7 bases in between. The CDR3 covers 13 residues. The germline V gene has CDR1 MNHEY and CDR2 SMNVEV (reference sequence). DNA for the CDR3: TGTGCCAGCAGTCTAGAACCTAACTATGGCTACACCTTC. Translated, it gives CASSLEPNYGYTF.

The chain carries TRBV28 and TRBJ2-1; 12 bases line up with TRBD2. Looked up from germline, CDR1 is MDHEN and CDR2 is SYDVKM. The V segment lost 3 bases and the J segment 9 bases; nucleotides outside the gene matches: 6. The CDR3 is made up of 15 amino acids. The CDR3 region has the DNA TGTGCCAGCAGTTTCTCCCTAGCGGGAGGGCCTGAGCAGTTCTTC. Its translation is CASSFSLAGGPEQFF.

With respect to this clone: The identical CDR3 is also encoded by other nucleotide sequences in the sample. The chain couples TRBV5-8 to TRBJ2-7; TRBD1 matches at 7 bases. V trimming: 3 bases; J trimming: 4 bases; junction bases outside the gene matches: 4. Germline-derived CDR1 and CDR2 are SGHTS and YDEGEE. The length of the CDR3 is 13 residues. The CDR3 here is CASSSTGWYEQYF. CDR3 bases: TGTGCCAGCAGCTCGACAGGGTGGTACGAGCAGTACTTC.

CDR3 DNA sequence: TGTGCCAGCAGTGGTTCCGGGACTAGCGTAGACGAGCAGTACTTC. The encoded protein is CASSGSGTSVDEQYF. This chain links TRBV6-1 with TRBJ2-7, with 10 bases lining up with TRBD2. Trimming at V came to 4 bases and at J to 5 bases, leaving 8 bases not matched to a gene. Germline-derived CDR1 and CDR2 are MNHNS and SASEGT. The CDR3 contains 15 residues.

This chain links TRBV7-3 with TRBJ2-3; D gene ambiguous. The V end was cut by 2 bases, the J end by 0 bases, with 12 bases between. The CDR3 length is 16 residues. CDR1 is SGHTA, CDR2 FQGTGA, per germline. Written as DNA, the CDR3 is TGTGCCAGCAGCTTAGGTCTGCATTCTAGCACAGATACGCAGTATTTT. This sequence encodes CASSLGLHSSTDTQYF.

The chain employs TRBV13 and TRBJ2-3; TRBD2 matches 9 bases. Per the germline V gene, CDR1 is PRHDT and CDR2 is FYEKMQ (reference sequence). Losses at the gene ends were 2 bases for V and 4 bases for J; bases not matched to a gene: 4. The CDR3 sequence is 15 residues long. The CDR3 coding sequence is TGTGCCAGCAGCTTATGGCGGGAGGGTTCAGATACGCAGTATTTT. Encoded protein: CASSLWREGSDTQYF.

The V call is TRBV6-1, the J call TRBJ2-1, with 8 nucleotides matching TRBD2. V was pared by 5 bases and J by 7 bases, with 10 bases of the junction left unmatched. Germline CDR1 reads MNHNS; CDR2 reads SASEGT. This CDR3 is built from 15 residues. DNA for the CDR3: TGTGCCAGCAGTACCCCGACTAGCGTTGGGAATGAGCAGTTCTTC. This encodes CASSTPTSVGNEQFF.

V gene TRBV28 combines with J gene TRBJ2-7; D tentatively fits TRBD1 or TRBD2 (7 bases each). CDR1 and CDR2 (germline): MDHEN, SYDVKM. The CDR3 extends over 15 amino acids. The V end was cut by 4 bases, the J end by 4 bases, with 17 bases between. CDR3 sequence reads: CASSSGGQPIYEQYF. CDR3 in DNA: TGTGCCAGCAGTTCGGGGGGACAGCCTATATACGAGCAGTACTTC.

The J gene is TRBJ2-1, the V gene TRBV11-2, with 11 bases aligning to TRBD1. In germline, CDR1 is SGHAT, CDR2 FQNNGV. CDR3 length: 16 residues. V shed 6 bases and J 8 bases; nucleotides not matched to a gene: 12. CDR3 loop: CASRSTGTGGVDEQFF. In DNA, the CDR3 is TGTGCCAGCAGATCTACCGGGACAGGGGGGGTCGATGAGCAGTTCTTC.

This chain joins TRBV15 and TRBJ1-1; 8 bases agree with TRBD1. The CDR3 extends over 17 amino acids. The J segment lost 2 bases and the V segment lost 1 base, leaving 9 bases of the junction unmatched. Germline V gives CDR1 LNHNV, CDR2 YYDKDF (reference sequence). The CDR3 sequence: CATSRAAGGVGNTEAFF. Written as DNA, the CDR3 is TGTGCCACCAGCAGAGCGGCAGGGGGCGTTGGAAACACTGAAGCTTTCTTT.

As for this clone: The sample carries other DNA sequences with the same CDR3. The gene calls are TRBV2 and TRBJ2-5; D unclear. This CDR3 region has 12 residues. The V gene lost 2 bases and the J gene lost 4 bases, with 5 bases spanning the gap. Germline V gene data show CDR1 as SNHLY and CDR2 as FYNNEI. In nucleotides, the CDR3 is TGTGCCAGCAGTGAACAAGGAGAGACCCAGTACTTC. Translated: CASSEQGETQYF. The full variable domain, rest sourced from reference TRBV2 and TRBJ2-5, is EPEVTQTPSHQVTQMGQEVILRCVPISNHLYFYWYRQILGQKVEFLVSFYNNEISEKSEIFDDQFSVERPDGSNFTLKIRSTKLEDSAMYFCASSEQGETQYFGPGTRLLVL.

This clone was seen more than once but under ten times. The chain carries TRBV5-4 and TRBJ2-5; TRBD1 matches at 7 bases. CDR3 size: 14 residues. V lost 3 bases, J lost 5 bases, and 7 bases stayed unmatched. CDR1 SGHNT and CDR2 YYREEE come from the germline V gene (reference sequence). Here the CDR3 reads CASSSQQGWETQYF. The CDR3, as DNA: TGTGCCAGCAGCTCCCAACAGGGGTGGGAGACCCAGTACTTC.

This sequence joins TRBV7-3 and TRBJ2-1; either TRBD1 or TRBD2 may supply D (5 bases each). The CDR3 covers 12 residues. The V end was cut by 5 bases, the J end by 10 bases, with 12 bases between. The V gene's germline CDR1 is SGHTA and CDR2 FQGTGA. The CDR3, as DNA: TGTGCCAGCAGCCCCTCGGGGCGGGAGCAGTTCTTC. It translates to CASSPSGREQFF.